Each of the 3 T cell receptor beta chains below was sequenced from the same sample in a study of response to subunit inactivated influenza vaccine. TCRdb re-derived calls from the RT-PCR reads in MiXCR, one entry per CDR3 protein. The sample holds some 190,000 distinct CDR3 sequences, 13% to 15% seen once. Sequences were derived from CD8+ T cells sorted from PBMCs, sampled 5 days after vaccination. The receptors come from a man aged 50-59 years who received an inactivated influenza vaccine.

This chain connects TRBV7-8 to TRBJ2-7; D is tentatively TRBD1 or TRBD2 (6 bases each). This CDR3 has 15 amino acids. Trimming cost V 3 bases and J 7 bases, with 19 bases left between them. The germline CDR1 and CDR2 sequences are SGHVS and FQNEAQ. In DNA form, the CDR3 reads TGTGCCAGCAGCTTTGGGGGGCCCCACTCATTGGAGCAGTACTTC. It is translated as CASSFGGPHSLEQYF.

V gene TRBV28 combines with J gene TRBJ2-7, with 10 nucleotides matching TRBD2. CDR1 is MDHEN, CDR2 SYDVKM, per germline. Trimming cost V 1 base and J 2 bases; bases outside gene matches: 5. This CDR3 has 16 residues. The CDR3 loop reads CASSLSSSGGPYEQYF. CDR3 sequence (DNA): TGTGCCAGCAGTTTATCTTCTAGCGGGGGCCCCTACGAGCAGTACTTC.

Many counts were recorded for this clonotype. The genes are TRBV12-3 or TRBV12-4 and TRBJ1-3; no clear D. The CDR3 extends over 14 amino acids. Trimming pared 9 bases from V and 0 bases from J, leaving 12 bases between. CDR3: CARDQGSSGNTIYF. The CDR3 DNA reads TGTGCCAGGGACCAAGGGTCCTCTGGAAACACCATATATTTT.